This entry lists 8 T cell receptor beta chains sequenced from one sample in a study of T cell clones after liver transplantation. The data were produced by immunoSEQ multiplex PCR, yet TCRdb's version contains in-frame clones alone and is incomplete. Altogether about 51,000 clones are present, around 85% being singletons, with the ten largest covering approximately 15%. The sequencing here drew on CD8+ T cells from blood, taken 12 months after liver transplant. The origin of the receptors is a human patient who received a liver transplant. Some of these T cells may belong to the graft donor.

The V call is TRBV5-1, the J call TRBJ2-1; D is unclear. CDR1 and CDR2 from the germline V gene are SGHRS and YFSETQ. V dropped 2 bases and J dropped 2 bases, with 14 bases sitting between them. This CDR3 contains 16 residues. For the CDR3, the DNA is TGCGCCAGCAGCTTACCCACCCGCATAGCCTACAATGAGCAGTTCTTC. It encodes CASSLPTRIAYNEQFF. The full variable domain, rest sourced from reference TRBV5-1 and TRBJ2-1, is KAGVTQTPRYLIKTRGQQVTLSCSPISGHRSVSWYQQTPGQGLQFLFEYFSETQRNKGNFPGRFSGRQFSNSRSEMNVSTLELGDSALYLCASSLPTRIAYNEQFFGPGTRLTVL.

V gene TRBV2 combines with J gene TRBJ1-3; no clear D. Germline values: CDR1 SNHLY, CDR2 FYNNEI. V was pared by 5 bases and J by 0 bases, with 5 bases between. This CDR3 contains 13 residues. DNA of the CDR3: TGTGCCAGCAGTTCCGTCTCTGGAAACACCATATATTTT. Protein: CASSSVSGNTIYF.

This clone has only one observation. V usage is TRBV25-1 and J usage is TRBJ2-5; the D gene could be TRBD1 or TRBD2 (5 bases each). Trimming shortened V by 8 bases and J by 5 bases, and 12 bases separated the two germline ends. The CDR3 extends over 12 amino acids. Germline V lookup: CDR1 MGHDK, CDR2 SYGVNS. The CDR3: CASRDPGETQYF. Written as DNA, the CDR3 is TGTGCCAGCCGGGACCCGGGGGAGACCCAGTACTTC.

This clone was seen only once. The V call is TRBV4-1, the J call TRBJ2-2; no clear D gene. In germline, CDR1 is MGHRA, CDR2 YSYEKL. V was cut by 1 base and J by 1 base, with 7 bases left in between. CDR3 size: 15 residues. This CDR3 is CASSQGPGNTGELFF. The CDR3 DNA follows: TGCGCCAGCAGCCAAGGTCCGGGGAACACCGGGGAGCTGTTTTTT.

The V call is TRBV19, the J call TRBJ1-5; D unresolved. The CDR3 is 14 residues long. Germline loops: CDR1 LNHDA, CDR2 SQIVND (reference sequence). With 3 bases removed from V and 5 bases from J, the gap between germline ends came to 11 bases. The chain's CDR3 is CASSIPGNHQPQHF. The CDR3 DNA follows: TGTGCCAGTAGTATCCCAGGAAACCATCAGCCCCAGCATTTT.

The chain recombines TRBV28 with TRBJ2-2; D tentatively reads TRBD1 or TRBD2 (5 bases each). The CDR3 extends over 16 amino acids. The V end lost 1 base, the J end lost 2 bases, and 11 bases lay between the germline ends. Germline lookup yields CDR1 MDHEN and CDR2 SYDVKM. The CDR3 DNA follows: TGTGCCAGCAGTTTATCGAGGGGCCTCAACACCGGGGAGCTGTTTTTT. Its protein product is CASSLSRGLNTGELFF.

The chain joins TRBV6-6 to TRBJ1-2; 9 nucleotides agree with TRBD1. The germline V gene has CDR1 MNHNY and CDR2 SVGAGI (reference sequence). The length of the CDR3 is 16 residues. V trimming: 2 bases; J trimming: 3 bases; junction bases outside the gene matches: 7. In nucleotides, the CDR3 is TGTGCCAGCAGTTACGAAAGGACAGGGGAGGACTATGGCTACACCTTC. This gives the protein CASSYERTGEDYGYTF.

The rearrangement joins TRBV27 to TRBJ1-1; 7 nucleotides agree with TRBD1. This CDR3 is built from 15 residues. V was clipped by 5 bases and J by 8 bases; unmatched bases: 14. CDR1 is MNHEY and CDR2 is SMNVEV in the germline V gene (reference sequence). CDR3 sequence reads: CASSPSQGGKGEAFF. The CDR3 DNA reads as TGTGCCAGCAGTCCCTCGCAGGGGGGGAAGGGGGAAGCTTTCTTT.